The rows below give T cell receptor beta chains drawn from one sample of a study of T-cell memory formation after mild COVID-19. TCRdb passed the 5' RACE reads through MiXCR, listing each CDR3 protein once. The table has about 610,000 distinct CDR3 sequences, 17% seen once; the top ten hold roughly 7.8%. Sequenced sample: PBMCs or a T cell subset sorted from them (not recorded which). The receptors originated from an adult woman who had mild COVID-19 (a few samples of this study predate the infection). Cell type and time point are not known. The CDR3 runs from the conserved cysteine through the conserved F or W. The D gene is left open where the match is weak. Not every row has a clone size; where given, it reads once, few, many or a size class.

abundance,j_gene,v_gene,d_gene,CDR3nt,CDR3aa
NA,TRBJ1-1,TRBV12-3/TRBV12-4,NA,TGTGCCAGCAGACCAAAGATCGTGAACACTGAAGCTTTCTTT,CASRPKIVNTEAFF
NA,TRBJ2-7,TRBV3-1,TRBD2,TGTGCCAGCAGCCAGTCTAGCGGGGGATACTACGAGCAGTACTTC,CASSQSSGGYYEQYF
few,TRBJ1-1,TRBV6-2/TRBV6-3,NA,TGTGCCAGCAGTTACCGGACAGTAAGGAACACTGAAGCTTTCTTT,CASSYRTVRNTEAFF
few,TRBJ1-5,TRBV20-1,NA,TGCAGTGCTAGAGTGGGGCCCTCGTTGAATCAGCCCCAGCATTTT,CSARVGPSLNQPQHF
few,TRBJ2-7,TRBV7-9,TRBD1,TGTGCCAGCAGCCCAGGGACAGGGGGCGGCTCCTACGAGCAGTACTTC,CASSPGTGGGSYEQYF
NA,TRBJ2-7,TRBV20-1,TRBD2,TGCAGTGCTAGAGATCTGGCTAGCGGACCCTACGAGCAGTACTTC,CSARDLASGPYEQYF
many,TRBJ2-7,TRBV20-1,NA,TGCAGTGCCCGTATCGCGACCGAGCAGTACTTC,CSARIATEQYF
NA,TRBJ2-1,TRBV3-1,NA,TGTGCCAGCAGCCAAGATAGGTATGAGCAGTTCTTC,CASSQDRYEQFF
few,TRBJ2-7,TRBV10-3,TRBD1,TGTGCCATCTGGCCGGGGACAGCAACCTACGAGCAGTACTTC,CAIWPGTATYEQYF
NA,TRBJ2-2,TRBV5-6,NA,TGTGCCAGCAGCTTATACCCCACCGGGGAGCTGTTTTTT,CASSLYPTGELFF
NA,TRBJ1-5,TRBV15,TRBD1,TGTGCCACCAGCAGAGACCGGACAGGGCGAGGGCCCCAGCATTTT,CATSRDRTGRGPQHF
few,TRBJ1-5,TRBV19,NA,TGTGCCAGTTTAGGAGTGGGGGGGCGCAATCAGCCCCAGCATTTT,CASLGVGGRNQPQHF
few,TRBJ2-1,TRBV6-6,TRBD2,TGTGCCAGCAGTTACGGACTAGCGGGAGGGCCCGATGAGCAGTTCTTC,CASSYGLAGGPDEQFF
NA,TRBJ2-3,TRBV12-3/TRBV12-4,NA,TGTGCCAGCCCGGCCTCCACAGATACGCAGTATTTT,CASPASTDTQYF
few,TRBJ1-3,TRBV25-1,NA,TGTGCCAGCAGTGAACATATTGGGGGATCGGGAAACACCATATATTTT,CASSEHIGGSGNTIYF
NA,TRBJ2-1,TRBV7-9,NA,TGTGCCAGCAGCTCCACCAGGAGACGCAATGAGCAGTTCTTC,CASSSTRRRNEQFF
few,TRBJ2-5,TRBV29-1,NA,TGCAGCGTTGAAGTGGTTACAGTCCCAGAGACCCAGTACTTC,CSVEVVTVPETQYF
NA,TRBJ2-7,TRBV5-1,TRBD2,TGCGCCAGCAGCGCCAACCCCGGGACTAGATTCTACGAGCAGTACTTC,CASSANPGTRFYEQYF
many,TRBJ2-5,TRBV7-2,TRBD2,TGTGCCAGCAGCAAAGCGGGAGTGGGGGAGACCCAGTACTTC,CASSKAGVGETQYF
few,TRBJ1-4,TRBV5-6,TRBD1,TGTGCCAGCAGCTCCAGGGGGCACTATGCAACTAATGAAAAACTGTTTTTT,CASSSRGHYATNEKLFF
NA,TRBJ1-2,TRBV24-1,TRBD1,TGTGCCACCAGTGATCTGACAGGGGGCGCGGAGGGCTACACCTTC,CATSDLTGGAEGYTF
few,TRBJ2-1,TRBV18,TRBD2,TGTGCCAGCTCACCGGGACTAGCAATGCGCGATGAGCAGTTCTTC,CASSPGLAMRDEQFF
NA,TRBJ1-1,TRBV19,NA,TGTGCCAGTAGTACGGATCAGGGATCGAACACTGAAGCTTTCTTT,CASSTDQGSNTEAFF
many,TRBJ2-7,TRBV4-1,TRBD2,TGCGCCAGCAGCCAAGGCCTAGCGGGGGGTGACTTCTCCTACGAGCAGTACTTC,CASSQGLAGGDFSYEQYF
NA,TRBJ2-3,TRBV20-1,TRBD2,TGCAGTGCTTCCAGTCCCGGGACTAGCGGGAGGGTATATTCAGATACGCAGTATTTT,CSASSPGTSGRVYSDTQYF
few,TRBJ2-2,TRBV10-3,NA,TGTGCCATCAGTGACCATTGGTCCGAAAGGGACACCGGGGAGCTGTTTTTT,CAISDHWSERDTGELFF
few,TRBJ2-3,TRBV19,NA,TGTGCCAGTAGTATTACCCAGGGGACAGATACGCAGTATTTT,CASSITQGTDTQYF
NA,TRBJ2-3,TRBV20-1,NA,TGCAGTACCAAGACTAGACTCAGTGATACGCAGTATTTT,CSTKTRLSDTQYF
many,TRBJ2-4,TRBV5-7,NA,TGTGCCAGCAGCTTTGTGTTAGCCAAAAACATTCAGTACTTC,CASSFVLAKNIQYF
NA,TRBJ2-3,TRBV27,NA,TGTGCCAGCAGTCAGTTGTCGGGCACAGATACGCAGTATTTT,CASSQLSGTDTQYF
NA,TRBJ2-7,TRBV5-4,TRBD1,TGTGCCAGCAAGAAAGAGACAGGGCCGGCCTACGAGCAGTACTTC,CASKKETGPAYEQYF
NA,TRBJ2-5,TRBV5-1,TRBD2,TGCGCCAGCAGGTTCGGCGGGGGGGCCGAGACCCAGTACTTC,CASRFGGGAETQYF
NA,TRBJ1-2,TRBV7-9,NA,TGTGCCAGCAGCCCGAGGAGAGAAACCTCTGACTATGGCTACACCTTC,CASSPRRETSDYGYTF
NA,TRBJ2-7,TRBV28,TRBD2,TGTGCCAGCCGGGGGGTGAAGGATTCTGGCTGGGGCGAGCAGTACTTC,CASRGVKDSGWGEQYF
NA,TRBJ2-5,TRBV20-1,NA,TGCAGTGCTAGAGATTCCTTGCATCCCCAAGAGACCCAGTACTTC,CSARDSLHPQETQYF
few,TRBJ2-1,TRBV12-3/TRBV12-4,TRBD2,TGTGCCAGCAGCTTTCCGGGACTAGCGGGAACGTATGAGCAGTTCTTC,CASSFPGLAGTYEQFF
few,TRBJ2-7,TRBV20-1,NA,TGCAGTGCTAGAGATGAAGATAAAACCTACGAGCAGTACTTC,CSARDEDKTYEQYF
few,TRBJ2-3,TRBV6-5,NA,TGTGCCAGCAGTTACGTCGGGGCAGATACGCAGTATTTT,CASSYVGADTQYF
NA,TRBJ2-7,TRBV29-1,TRBD2,TGCAGCGTTGATGAGCGGGGGGACTACGAGCAGTACTTC,CSVDERGDYEQYF
NA,TRBJ2-3,TRBV24-1,NA,TGTGCCACCAGTGATCAAAACGGATTTACAGATACGCAGTATTTT,CATSDQNGFTDTQYF
NA,TRBJ2-7,TRBV29-1,TRBD1,TGCAGCGCCTCGGGACAGGGAAGCTCCTACGAGCAGTACTTC,CSASGQGSSYEQYF
NA,TRBJ1-2,TRBV12-3/TRBV12-4,TRBD1,TGTGCCAGCAGCTCGGGACAGAGGGGCTACACCTTC,CASSSGQRGYTF
once,TRBJ1-5,TRBV12-3/TRBV12-4,NA,TGTGCCAGCAGTGGACTGGAACCACAGCCCCAGCATTTT,CASSGLEPQPQHF
few,TRBJ2-1,TRBV4-1,TRBD2,TGCGCCAGCAGCCAAGGGACTAGCAGCAATGAGCAGTTCTTC,CASSQGTSSNEQFF
NA,TRBJ2-1,TRBV27,NA,TGTGCCAGCAGCCCGACGCTGGGTGAGCAGTTCTTC,CASSPTLGEQFF
NA,TRBJ2-2,TRBV19,NA,TGTGCAAGTCGGCGGGGACCCGGGGAGCTGTTTTTT,CASRRGPGELFF
few,TRBJ2-7,TRBV2,TRBD1,TGTGCCAGCAGTGAAATGGACAGGGGCCTCTCCTACGAGCAGTACTTC,CASSEMDRGLSYEQYF
many,TRBJ2-7,TRBV6-5,TRBD1,TGTGCCAGCAGCCGACAGGGGGGCTCCTACGAGCAGTACTTC,CASSRQGGSYEQYF
many,TRBJ2-7,TRBV27,TRBD1,TGTGCCAGCAGTCAACAGGGGACGTTCTACGAGCAGTACTTC,CASSQQGTFYEQYF
NA,TRBJ1-4,TRBV6-4,NA,TGTGCCAGCAGTGACTCGAGGGTAACCCGAGAAGGAAAACTGTTTTTT,CASSDSRVTREGKLFF
NA,TRBJ2-7,TRBV29-1,NA,TGCAGCGCCCTCGAGGACAGCCTAATCGAGCAGTACTTC,CSALEDSLIEQYF
NA,TRBJ2-1,TRBV7-2,NA,TGTGCCAGCATCCCTACCGGGGGCCACAATGAGCAGTTCTTC,CASIPTGGHNEQFF
many,TRBJ2-7,TRBV7-9,TRBD2,TGTGCCAGCAGCTTTGGGCTAGCGGCTTCCTACGAGCAGTACTTC,CASSFGLAASYEQYF
NA,TRBJ1-1,TRBV18,TRBD1,TGTGCCAGCCACTTTACAGGGGCCGCCCCGGAGACTGAAGCTTTCTTT,CASHFTGAAPETEAFF
many,TRBJ2-5,TRBV7-2,NA,TGTGCCAGCAGCCTCGGAGGGTCAGAGACCCAGTACTTC,CASSLGGSETQYF
NA,TRBJ2-7,TRBV2,NA,TGTGCCAGCAGTGAAGAACCTTTGGGGTCAAAGCTGCGCGAGCAGTACTTC,CASSEEPLGSKLREQYF
few,TRBJ1-4,TRBV5-1,NA,TGCGCCAGCAGCTCCGGACGGAGAAATGAAAAACTGTTTTTT,CASSSGRRNEKLFF
few,TRBJ1-5,TRBV18,NA,TGTGCCAGCTCACAGGGGAGCAATCAGCCCCAGCATTTT,CASSQGSNQPQHF
NA,TRBJ1-1,TRBV4-1,NA,TGCGCCAGCAGCCAAGGGGTACTTTGGGTTTCGAACACTGAAGCTTTCTTT,CASSQGVLWVSNTEAFF
few,TRBJ2-2,TRBV7-9,TRBD2,TGTGCCAGCAGCTTAGAACTAGCGGGCCCAAGAAGAGGGGAGCTGTTTTTT,CASSLELAGPRRGELFF